These 8 T cell receptor beta chains came from one sample sequenced in a study of long-term antiretroviral therapy in people with HIV. It was version v3.0 of the immunoSEQ assay that was run at survey level. Clones were sequenced by immunoSEQ multiplex PCR, and TCRdb holds only the in-frame ones, with some missing. This table holds tens of thousands of clones, approximately 79% found once. The source was unsorted PBMCs, collected 0.8 years after starting antiretroviral therapy. The receptors shown here come from a woman aged 18-35 years with HIV.

The genes are TRBV4-3 and TRBJ2-5, with TRBD2 identical over 11 bases. This CDR3 is built from 17 residues. Germline loops: CDR1 LGHNA, CDR2 YSLEER. The junction had 8 bases not matched to a gene; V was cut back by 1 base and J by 4 bases. The CDR3 coding sequence is TGCGCCAGCAGCCAAGTTGGGCCGACTAGCGGGGTAGAGACCCAGTACTTC. It specifies CASSQVGPTSGVETQYF.

This chain links TRBV7-2 with TRBJ1-1, with D unresolved. V lost 2 bases and J 0 bases, leaving 1 base between the germline ends. From germline, CDR1 is SGHTA and CDR2 FQGNSA. The length of the CDR3 is 12 residues. This chain's CDR3 is CASSLMNTEAFF. The CDR3 DNA sequence: TGTGCCAGCAGCTTAATGAACACTGAAGCTTTCTTT.

This rearrangement joins TRBV12-2 to TRBJ2-3; TRBD1, the table's D call, lacks a check against the DNA. TRBV12-2 is a pseudogene segment. The CDR3 loop spans 15 amino acids. The CDR3 here is CASLADRAITDTQYF. DNA for the CDR3: TGTGCAAGTCTCGCGGACAGGGCGATCACAGATACGCAGTATTTT.

V gene TRBV5-6 combines with J gene TRBJ2-1, with D hard to call. CDR1 and CDR2 from the germline V gene are SGHDT and YYEEEE. Deletions cut 2 bases from V and 8 bases from J, with 8 bases between. The CDR3 is made up of 12 amino acids. The CDR3 DNA reads as TGTGCCAGCAGCTTTGATGATCATGAGCAGTTCTTC. This encodes CASSFDDHEQFF.

The chain combines TRBV18 with TRBJ2-1, with TRBD2 matching over 10 bases. The CDR3 extends over 16 amino acids. Germline CDR1 reads KGHSH; CDR2 reads LQKENI. Trimming at V came to 2 bases and at J to 7 bases, leaving 8 bases not matched to a gene. This CDR3 reads CASSPAAGGVGNEQFF. CDR3 DNA: TGTGCCAGCTCACCAGCAGCGGGAGGGGTTGGGAATGAGCAGTTCTTC.

The chain recombines TRBV5-6 with TRBJ1-2; unclear D gene. Trimming removed 4 bases at V and 2 bases at J, with 12 bases between. CDR1 is SGHDT, CDR2 YYEEEE, per germline. The CDR3 is 14 residues long. This CDR3 is CASSPQDGNYGYTF. The DNA of the CDR3 is TGTGCCAGCAGCCCTCAGGACGGGAACTATGGCTACACCTTC.

The rearrangement joins TRBV11-2 to TRBJ2-2, with a tentative D call TRBD1 (6 bases). V was cut by 3 bases and J by 2 bases, with 16 bases left in between. The CDR3 contains 17 residues. From germline, CDR1 is SGHAT and CDR2 FQNNGV. The chain's CDR3 is CASSLDLRTVNTGELFF. CDR3 nucleotide sequence: TGTGCCAGCAGCTTGGATTTGAGGACAGTAAACACCGGGGAGCTGTTTTTT.

J is TRBJ2-3 and V is TRBV4-1; D might be TRBD1 (5 bases). Trimming pared 0 bases from V and 6 bases from J, leaving 16 bases between. CDR3 length: 16 amino acids. Germline V gene lookup returns CDR1 MGHRA and CDR2 YSYEKL. The CDR3: CASSQDQASTADTQYF. In nucleotides, the CDR3 is TGCGCCAGCAGCCAAGATCAGGCGTCGACAGCTGATACGCAGTATTTT.